Listed here are 7 T cell receptor beta chains from one sample, sequenced in a study of blood T cell repertoires in COVID-19 (dated by TCRdb to about 2020). The method was the immunoSEQ multiplex PCR assay. Not all clones reach the TCRdb copy of this immuneACCESS table, which keeps in-frame sequences only. Checked studies attribute under half of the gap to unresolved V genes and leave the rest unexplained. In all, the sample holds more than 110,000 clones, and 85% of those were seen once. The top ten hold 2.5% to 3% of the sample. The source material was peripheral blood. The receptors were sampled from a man between 45 and 60 years old with acute or convalescent COVID-19.

Only a few counts were recorded for this clone. The J gene is TRBJ1-1, the V gene TRBV10-2, with D maybe TRBD1 (6 bases). V lost 6 bases and J lost 7, with 15 bases in between. This CDR3 has 13 residues. CDR1 WSHSY and CDR2 SAAADI come from the germline V gene. The CDR3 nucleotides are TGCGCCAGCAGGAACAGGGACGGTGGTGAAGCTTTCTTT. Amino acids: CASRNRDGGEAFF.

The rearrangement joins TRBV19 to TRBJ2-2, with 9 bases aligning to TRBD2. The CDR3 totals 17 residues. Per germline, CDR1 LNHDA and CDR2 SQIVND (reference sequence). V gave up 5 bases and J gave up 6 bases; unmatched junction bases: 13. As DNA, the CDR3 is TGTGCCAGTAGTGGGGCCTCGAGCGGGGGGAGGTCCGGGGAGCTGTTTTTT. It yields the protein CASSGASSGGRSGELFF.

This clone was detected a few times. Other DNA sequences of this sample code for an identical CDR3. The chain recombines TRBV9 with TRBJ1-1; the D gene is possibly TRBD1 (5 bases). V gave up 0 bases and J gave up 6 bases, with 9 bases separating them. The CDR3 is 13 residues long. CDR1 and CDR2 from the germline V gene are SGDLS and YYNGEE. The CDR3 sequence is CASSVVGGAEAFF. In nucleotides, the CDR3 is TGTGCCAGCAGCGTAGTTGGAGGGGCTGAAGCTTTCTTT. Full variable domain (outside the CDR3, taken from reference TRBV9 and TRBJ1-1): DSGVTQTPKHLITATGQRVTLRCSPRSGDLSVYWYQQSLDQGLQFLIQYYNGEERAKGNILERFSAQQFPDLHSELNLSSLELGDSALYFCASSVVGGAEAFFGQGTRLTVV.

The rearrangement joins TRBV19 to TRBJ1-6; D is perhaps TRBD1 (6 bases). The CDR3 is 13 amino acids. The V and J ends lost 9 bases and 5 bases respectively, with 11 bases between them. CDR1 and CDR2 (germline): LNHDA, SQIVND (reference sequence). Here the CDR3 reads CASRQVDNSPLHF. CDR3 sequence (DNA): TGTGCCAGCCGACAGGTGGATAATTCACCCCTCCACTTT.

This CDR3 is CAWSVPTDGYTF. CDR3 DNA: TGTGCCTGGAGTGTACCAACAGATGGCTACACCTTC. The gene calls are TRBV30 and TRBJ1-2; D is uncertain. Germline V gives CDR1 GTSNPN, CDR2 SVGIG (reference sequence). Trimming removed 0 bases from V and 6 bases from J, with 8 bases in between. The CDR3 loop spans 12 amino acids. The variable domain in full, completed from reference TRBV30 and TRBJ1-2, reads SQTIHQWPATLVQPVGSPLSLECTVEGTSNPNLYWYRQAAGRGLQLLFYSVGIGQISSEVPQNLSASRPQDRQFILSSKKLLLSDSGFYLCAWSVPTDGYTFGSGTRLTVV.

This clone was found a few times. The CDR3 protein is CASSSGGNYGYTF. In DNA form, the CDR3 reads TGTGCCAGCAGCAGCGGAGGGAACTATGGCTACACCTTC. This rearrangement joins TRBV3-1 (or the pseudogene TRBV3-2) to TRBJ1-2, with no clear D. CDR3 length: 13 residues. Trimming pared 5 bases from V and 2 bases from J, leaving 9 bases between. Germline CDR1 is LGHDT and CDR2 is YNNKEL (reference sequence).

The V and J genes are TRBV28 and TRBJ1-2; the D gene is possibly TRBD1 (6 bases). This CDR3 is built from 16 residues. Germline V gives CDR1 MDHEN, CDR2 SYDVKM. The V end lost 5 bases, the J end lost 9 bases, and 25 bases lay between the germline ends. The DNA of the CDR3 is TGTGCCAGCAGTACGGGGAGGGGGTCTCAAAGCCATAGCTACACCTTC. The encoded protein is CASSTGRGSQSHSYTF.